This passage covers 28 T cell receptor beta chains from one sample sequenced in a study of T cells in Graves' hyperthyroidism and ophthalmopathy. Amplified TCR beta CDR3 regions came from RNA transcripts. First-round RT-PCR of the TCR CDR3 relied on the HTBI primer set. In TCRdb, the multiplex PCR reads were re-called with MiXCR into one record per CDR3 protein. The sample contains hundreds of thousands of distinct CDR3 sequences, 14% to 15% of which appear only once. Sequenced sample: blood. Receptor source: a woman aged 35 to 49 with Graves' ophthalmopathy.

This clonotype was counted at least ten times. The chain recombines TRBV2 with TRBJ1-5; D uncertain. Between the trimmed V and J ends, which lost 3 bases and 7 bases, there was a span of 10 bases. The CDR3 covers 13 residues. Germline V lookup: CDR1 SNHLY, CDR2 FYNNEI. CDR3 nucleotide sequence: TGTGCCAGCAGTGATCAGTTTGCACAGCCCCAGCATTTT. Protein: CASSDQFAQPQHF.

The table lists this clonotype with many counts. V and J are TRBV7-8 and TRBJ2-2; either TRBD1 or TRBD2 may fit D (6 bases each). V gave up 7 bases and J gave up 3 bases, with 18 bases separating them. The germline V gene has CDR1 SGHVS and CDR2 FQNEAQ. The CDR3 has 16 amino acids. DNA for the CDR3: TGTGCCAGCACCTCTTACGTGGGGGGCGACACCGGGGAGCTGTTTTTT. Its protein product is CASTSYVGGDTGELFF.

The J gene is TRBJ2-7, the V gene TRBV10-3; D possibly corresponds to TRBD2 (6 bases). The V end was cut by 3 bases, the J end by 3 bases, with 18 bases between. In germline, CDR1 is ENHRY, CDR2 SYGVKD. This CDR3 spans 16 amino acids. CDR3 sequence reads: CAISDPGSSGFYEQYF. CDR3 nucleotide sequence: TGTGCCATCAGTGACCCCGGGAGTTCGGGGTTCTACGAGCAGTACTTC.

In its sample, this clonotype was seen many times. The gene calls are TRBV20-1 and TRBJ2-7; D perhaps matches TRBD2 (6 bases). V was pared by 3 bases and J by 0 bases, with 12 bases between. CDR3 length equals 14 residues. The germline CDR1 and CDR2 sequences are DFQATT and SNEGSKA (reference sequence). The CDR3 DNA follows: TGCAGTGCTAGGGGACTTGAGAGCTCCTACGAGCAGTACTTC. The encoded protein is CSARGLESSYEQYF.

This clonotype was seen repeatedly, ten times or more. The chain has TRBV28 and TRBJ2-5; no reliable D call. The germline gives CDR1 MDHEN, CDR2 SYDVKM. This CDR3 comprises 13 residues. Trimming stripped 8 bases from V and 2 bases from J, with 12 bases between. For the CDR3, the DNA is TGTGCCAGCGGAACAGCCTATCAAGAGACCCAGTACTTC. Its protein is CASGTAYQETQYF.

The V gene is TRBV20-1, the J gene TRBJ1-3; a possible D gene is TRBD1 (5 bases). Germline CDR1 reads DFQATT; CDR2 reads SNEGSKA (reference sequence). CDR3 length: 14 amino acids. V lost 6 bases, J lost 4 bases, and 16 bases lay in between. The CDR3 sequence: CSAKTDNFGNTIYF. CDR3 nucleotide sequence: TGCAGTGCGAAGACGGACAACTTCGGAAACACCATATATTTT.

This clonotype was counted ten times or more. V gene TRBV6-5 combines with J gene TRBJ1-1, with no clear D. Per the germline V gene, CDR1 is MNHEY and CDR2 is SVGAGI. CDR3 length equals 14 residues. V dropped 0 bases and J dropped 1 base, with 6 bases sitting between them. CDR3 coding DNA: TGTGCCAGCAGTTACTCGACGGGGAACACTGAAGCTTTCTTT. Protein product: CASSYSTGNTEAFF.

This clonotype was counted at least ten times. This rearrangement joins TRBV12-3 or TRBV12-4 to TRBJ1-2; D unresolved. Trimming stripped 2 bases from V and 8 bases from J, with 15 bases between. The CDR3 is 14 residues long. CDR3 sequence: CASSLRPTMGGYTF. The DNA for the CDR3 is TGTGCCAGCAGTTTAAGGCCTACGATGGGCGGCTACACCTTC.

This clonotype came up many times. A read error is possible here, since a much larger clone lies one base away. The chain employs TRBV6-2 or TRBV6-3 and TRBJ1-1; TRBD1 might be the D (5 bases). The CDR3 consists of 15 residues. The V end lost 2 bases, the J end lost 4 bases, and 14 bases lay between the germline ends. Germline loops: CDR1 MNHEY, CDR2 SVGEGT. CDR3 DNA: TGTGCCAGCAGTTACGGTGGGGCATTGAGCACTGAAGCTTTCTTT. It encodes CASSYGGALSTEAFF.

The chain joins TRBV7-2 to TRBJ2-5; 9 bases map to TRBD2. The junction had 13 bases not matched to a gene; V was cut back by 1 base and J by 7 bases. The length of the CDR3 is 17 residues. Germline values: CDR1 SGHTA, CDR2 FQGNSA. The CDR3 reads CASSLGAAGGIEWTQYF. The DNA for the CDR3 is TGTGCCAGCAGCTTAGGTGCGGCGGGGGGGATCGAATGGACCCAGTACTTC.

This clonotype was observed at least ten times. V and J are TRBV15 and TRBJ1-5; unclear D gene. Trimming took off 0 bases at V and 5 bases at J, with 5 bases between the two ends. CDR3 size: 13 residues. Germline-derived CDR1 and CDR2 are LNHNV and YYDKDF (reference sequence). CDR3 loop: CATSREGHQPQHF. CDR3 DNA sequence: TGTGCCACCAGCAGAGAGGGCCATCAGCCCCAGCATTTT.

This clonotype was found many times. This sequence joins TRBV6-2 or TRBV6-3 and TRBJ2-7; no clear D. The CDR3 is made up of 22 amino acids. Trimming removed 2 bases from V and 0 bases from J, with 32 bases in between. Germline CDR1 MNHEY, CDR2 SVGEGT. CDR3 protein: CASSYGSFPLDKSVSSSYEQYF. The CDR3 nucleotides read TGTGCCAGCAGTTACGGCTCTTTTCCTCTCGATAAGAGCGTGTCGAGCTCCTACGAGCAGTACTTC.

This clonotype was recorded many times. This chain joins TRBV20-1 and TRBJ2-7, with a possible D match to TRBD1 (6 bases). V gave up 6 bases and J gave up 0 bases, with 15 bases separating them. CDR1 is DFQATT, CDR2 SNEGSKA, per germline (reference sequence). CDR3 size: 14 residues. This chain's CDR3 is CSANDRSLSYEQYF. Here the CDR3 DNA reads TGCAGTGCAAATGACAGGTCTCTCTCCTACGAGCAGTACTTC.

This clonotype was picked up many times. The genes are TRBV27 and TRBJ2-5, with D possibly matching TRBD2 (6 bases). The germline V gene encodes CDR1 MNHEY and CDR2 SMNVEV (reference sequence). Trimming took off 6 bases at V and 8 bases at J, with 13 bases between the two ends. CDR3 size: 12 residues. The CDR3 DNA follows: TGTGCCAGCAGCACTAGCCGCGGAACCCAGTACTTC. Encoded protein: CASSTSRGTQYF.

The table lists this clonotype with many counts. The chain has TRBV19 and TRBJ1-2, with 10 bases that match TRBD1. Germline-derived CDR1 and CDR2 are LNHDA and SQIVND (reference sequence). V trimming: 6 bases; J trimming: 1 base; junction bases outside the gene matches: 2. This CDR3 has 14 residues. The CDR3 region has the DNA TGTGCCAGTAGCGGGACAGGGGATAACTATGGCTACACCTTC. It is translated as CASSGTGDNYGYTF.

This clonotype has ten or more counts. This chain links TRBV11-2 with TRBJ2-7; 11 bases fit TRBD2. This CDR3 has 19 residues. V shed 1 base and J 0 bases; nucleotides not matched to a gene: 11. In germline, CDR1 is SGHAT, CDR2 FQNNGV. CDR3 in DNA: TGTGCCAGCAGCTTAGTACGTCGGCTAGCGGGAGGAAGCTCCTACGAGCAGTACTTC. Its translation: CASSLVRRLAGGSSYEQYF.

This clonotype was seen ten or more times. J is TRBJ2-7 and V is TRBV28, with 10 bases lining up with TRBD2. CDR3 length: 15 amino acids. The germline V gene encodes CDR1 MDHEN and CDR2 SYDVKM. Losses at the gene ends were 5 bases for V and 0 bases for J; bases not matched to a gene: 4. CDR3 loop: CASSIGLAASYEQYF. CDR3 nucleotide sequence: TGTGCCAGCAGTATCGGACTAGCGGCCTCCTACGAGCAGTACTTC.

In its sample, this clonotype was seen many times. The J gene is TRBJ1-2, the V gene TRBV20-1; 9 positions match TRBD1. Germline CDR1 reads DFQATT; CDR2 reads SNEGSKA (reference sequence). The CDR3 has 12 amino acids. CDR3 DNA sequence: TGCACTTCGGGACAGGGAAGCCATGGCTACACCTTC. This translates into CTSGQGSHGYTF.

There are many counts of this clonotype. V and J are TRBV27 and TRBJ2-5, with TRBD2 matching over 7 bases. This CDR3 contains 16 residues. V lost 3 bases and J lost 3; bases outside the gene matches: 10. From germline, CDR1 is MNHEY and CDR2 SMNVEV (reference sequence). For the CDR3, the DNA is TGTGCCAGCAGTTTGGATGGCGGGAGCTCGGAAGAGACCCAGTACTTC. Protein product: CASSLDGGSSEETQYF.

This clonotype was detected a few times. The chain couples TRBV12-3 or TRBV12-4 to TRBJ2-1, with 11 bases fitting TRBD2. The CDR3 extends over 16 amino acids. With V trimmed by 5 bases and J by 2 bases, 5 bases remained unmatched. The CDR3 DNA reads as TGTGCCAGCAGTCAAGGGACTAGCGGAACCTACAATGAGCAGTTCTTC. As protein: CASSQGTSGTYNEQFF.

The chain recombines TRBV6-1 with TRBJ2-7, with 11 nucleotides matching TRBD1. This CDR3 is 15 amino acids long. V shed 2 bases and J 6 bases; nucleotides not matched to a gene: 6. Germline lookup yields CDR1 MNHNS and CDR2 SASEGT. The DNA of the CDR3 is TGTGCCAGCAGTGAAATCTGGACAGGGGGCTCCGAGCAGTACTTC. Translated, it gives CASSEIWTGGSEQYF.

This clonotype was seen more than once but under ten times. CDR3 in amino acids: CASSHEQGAGPNTEAFF. The CDR3 coding sequence is TGTGCCAGCAGCCACGAGCAGGGGGCAGGTCCGAACACTGAAGCTTTCTTT. The chain employs TRBV3-1 and TRBJ1-1; TRBD1 agrees at 8 bases. V lost 3 bases to trimming and J lost 1 base; unmatched junction nucleotides: 10. Germline CDR1 reads LGHDT; CDR2 reads YNNKEL (reference sequence). The CDR3 sequence is 17 residues long.

This clonotype occurred many times. This rearrangement joins TRBV19 to TRBJ1-2; D call uncertain. The CDR3 extends over 15 amino acids. V lost 5 bases to trimming and J lost 5 bases, with 18 bases between them. Germline V gives CDR1 LNHDA, CDR2 SQIVND (reference sequence). CDR3 in DNA: TGTGCCAGTAGTCTCTCGGCAGGAGGACCATATGGCTACACCTTC. Translating gives CASSLSAGGPYGYTF. The full variable domain, with the rest looked up from reference TRBV19 and TRBJ1-2, is DGGITQSPKYLFRKEGQNVTLSCEQNLNHDAMYWYRQDPGQGLRLIYYSQIVNDFQKGDIAEGYSVSREKKESFPLTVTSAQKNPTAFYLCASSLSAGGPYGYTFGSGTRLTVV.

This clonotype appeared many times. V and J are TRBV6-5 and TRBJ2-2; TRBD1 is a possible D gene (5 bases). The CDR3 totals 15 residues. Germline V gene lookup returns CDR1 MNHEY and CDR2 SVGAGI. The V end was cut by 7 bases, the J end by 5 bases, with 17 bases between. The CDR3 protein is CASTLGQGGTGELFF. The DNA of the CDR3 is TGTGCCAGCACCCTCGGGCAGGGTGGAACCGGGGAGCTGTTTTTT.

The rearrangement links TRBV29-1 to TRBJ1-5; D is uncertain. This CDR3 contains 12 residues. Trimming removed 4 bases from V and 2 bases from J, with 6 bases in between. Per the germline V gene, CDR1 is SQVTM and CDR2 is ANQGSEA. CDR3 DNA sequence: TGCAGCGTTGGGTCAGGCAATCAGCCCCAGCATTTT. Encoded protein: CSVGSGNQPQHF.

This clonotype was counted many times. The J gene is TRBJ2-7, the V gene TRBV20-1; 8 positions match TRBD2. This CDR3 is 16 amino acids long. J was trimmed by 7 bases and V by 3 bases; bases with no gene match: 17. Germline CDR1 and CDR2: DFQATT and SNEGSKA (reference sequence). In nucleotides, the CDR3 is TGCAGTGCTAGGGAGTTTAGACAGCGGGAGATTAAGGAGCAGTACTTC. Amino acids: CSAREFRQREIKEQYF.

This clonotype was detected ten times or more. This chain links TRBV28 with TRBJ1-2; 11 bases line up with TRBD1. Germline V gene sequence: CDR1 MDHEN, CDR2 SYDVKM. There are 14 residues in the CDR3. The V and J ends lost 6 bases and 3 bases, in that order; junction bases with no gene match: 3. CDR3 sequence (DNA): TGTGCCAGCAGGCGGGACAGGGGGTACTATGGCTACACCTTC. Encoded protein: CASRRDRGYYGYTF.

This clonotype was counted at least ten times. The chain combines TRBV7-6 with TRBJ2-5, with 9 bases that match TRBD2. This CDR3 comprises 15 residues. V lost 3 bases and J lost 1; bases outside the gene matches: 3. The germline V gene encodes CDR1 SGHVS and CDR2 FNYEAQ. The CDR3 DNA sequence: TGTGCCAGCAGCTTGCGGGGGGGGCTCCAAGAGACCCAGTACTTC. It codes for CASSLRGGLQETQYF.